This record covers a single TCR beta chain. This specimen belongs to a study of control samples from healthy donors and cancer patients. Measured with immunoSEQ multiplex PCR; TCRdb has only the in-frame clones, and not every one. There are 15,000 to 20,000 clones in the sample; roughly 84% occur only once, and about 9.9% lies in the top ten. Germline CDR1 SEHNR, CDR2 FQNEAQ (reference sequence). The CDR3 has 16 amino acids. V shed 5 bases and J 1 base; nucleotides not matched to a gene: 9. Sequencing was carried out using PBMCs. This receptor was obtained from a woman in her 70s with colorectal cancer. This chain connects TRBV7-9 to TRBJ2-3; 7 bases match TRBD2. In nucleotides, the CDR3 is TGTGCCAGCAGCCGCCCGGGGGGAGGGGGCACAGATACGCAGTATTTT. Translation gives CASSRPGGGGTDTQYF.